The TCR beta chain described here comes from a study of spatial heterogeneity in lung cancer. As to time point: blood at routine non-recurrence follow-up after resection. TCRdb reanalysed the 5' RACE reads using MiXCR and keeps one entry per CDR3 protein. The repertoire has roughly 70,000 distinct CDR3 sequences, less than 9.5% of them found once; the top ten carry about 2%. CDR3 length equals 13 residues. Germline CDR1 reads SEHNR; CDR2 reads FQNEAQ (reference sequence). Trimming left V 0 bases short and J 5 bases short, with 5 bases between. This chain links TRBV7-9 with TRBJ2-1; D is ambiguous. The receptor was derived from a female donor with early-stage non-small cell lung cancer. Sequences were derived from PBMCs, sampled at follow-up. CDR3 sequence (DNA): TGTGCCAGCAGCTTAGCCCCGCACAATGAGCAGTTCTTC. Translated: CASSLAPHNEQFF. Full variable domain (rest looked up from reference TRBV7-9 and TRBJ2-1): DTGVSQNPRHKITKRGQNVTFRCDPISEHNRLYWYRQTLGQGPEFLTYFQNEAQLEKSRLLSDRFSAERPKGSFSTLEIQRTEQGDSAMYLCASSLAPHNEQFFGPGTRLTVL.